This section outlines one T cell receptor beta chain sequence together with its context. This specimen belongs to a study of T cell changes during pregnancy in multiple sclerosis. TCRdb's copy holds only in-frame clones and misses some; the assay was immunoSEQ multiplex PCR. The data hold around 100,000 clones, with around nine tenths observed a single time. The sequences come from peripheral blood, collected after pregnancy. The source of this sequence is a female donor with multiple sclerosis, enrolled in a pregnancy study.

In DNA, the CDR3 is TGCGCCAGCAGCTCCTCCGGGACAGGGCTTTTAGGGGATGGCTACACCTTC. It codes for CASSSSGTGLLGDGYTF. This chain uses TRBV5-1 with TRBJ1-2, with 9 bases fitting TRBD1. Germline values: CDR1 SGHRS, CDR2 YFSETQ. After removal of 3 bases from V and 6 bases from J, the junction contained 15 bases not matched to a gene. This CDR3 is built from 17 residues. Variable domain in full (rest from reference TRBV5-1 and TRBJ1-2): KAGVTQTPRYLIKTRGQQVTLSCSPISGHRSVSWYQQTPGQGLQFLFEYFSETQRNKGNFPGRFSGRQFSNSRSEMNVSTLELGDSALYLCASSSSGTGLLGDGYTFGSGTRLTVV.